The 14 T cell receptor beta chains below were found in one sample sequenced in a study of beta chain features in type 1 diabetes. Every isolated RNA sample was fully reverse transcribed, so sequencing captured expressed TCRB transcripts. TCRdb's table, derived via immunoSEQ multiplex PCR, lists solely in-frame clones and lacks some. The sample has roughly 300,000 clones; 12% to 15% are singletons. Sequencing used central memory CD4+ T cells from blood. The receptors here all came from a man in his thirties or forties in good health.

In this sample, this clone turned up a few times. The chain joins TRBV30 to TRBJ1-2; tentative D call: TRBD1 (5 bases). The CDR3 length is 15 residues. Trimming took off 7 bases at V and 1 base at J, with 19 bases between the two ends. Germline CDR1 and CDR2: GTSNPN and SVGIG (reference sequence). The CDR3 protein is CASNFGRGYNYGYTF. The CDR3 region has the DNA TGTGCCTCAAACTTCGGGAGGGGCTATAACTATGGCTACACCTTC.

The CDR3 protein is CASSQTGDEQYF. As DNA, the CDR3 is TGCGCCAGCAGCCAGACAGGGGACGAGCAGTACTTC. The rearrangement joins TRBV5-1 to TRBJ2-7, with TRBD1 matching 8 bases. The CDR3 sequence is 12 residues long. Germline trimming cut 4 bases from V and 5 bases from J; bases unmatched to any gene: 2. Germline V gives CDR1 SGHRS, CDR2 YFSETQ.

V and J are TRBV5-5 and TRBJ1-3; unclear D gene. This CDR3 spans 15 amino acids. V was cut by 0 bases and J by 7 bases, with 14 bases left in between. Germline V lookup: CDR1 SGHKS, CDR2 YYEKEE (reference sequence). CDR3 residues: CASSLEAAPKNTIYF. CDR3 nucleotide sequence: TGTGCCAGCAGCTTGGAGGCGGCCCCCAAGAACACCATATATTTT.

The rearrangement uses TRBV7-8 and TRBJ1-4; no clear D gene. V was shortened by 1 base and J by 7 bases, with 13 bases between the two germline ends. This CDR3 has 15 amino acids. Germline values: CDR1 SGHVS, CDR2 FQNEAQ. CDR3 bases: TGTGCCAGCAGCTTAGATCCCCGGCGGGGTGAAAAACTGTTTTTT. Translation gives CASSLDPRRGEKLFF.

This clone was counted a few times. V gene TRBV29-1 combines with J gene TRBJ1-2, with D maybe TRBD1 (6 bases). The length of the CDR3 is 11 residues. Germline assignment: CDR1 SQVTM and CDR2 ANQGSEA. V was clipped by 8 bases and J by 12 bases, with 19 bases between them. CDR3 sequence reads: CSSKGGDGHTF. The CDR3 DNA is TGCAGCTCGAAGGGGGGGGATGGTCACACCTTC. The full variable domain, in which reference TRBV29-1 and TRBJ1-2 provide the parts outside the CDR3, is SAVISQKPSRDICQRGTSLTIQCQVDSQVTMMFWYRQQPGQSLTLIATANQGSEATYESGFVIDKFPISRPNLTFSTLTVSNMSPEDSSIYLCSSKGGDGHTFGSGTRLTVV.

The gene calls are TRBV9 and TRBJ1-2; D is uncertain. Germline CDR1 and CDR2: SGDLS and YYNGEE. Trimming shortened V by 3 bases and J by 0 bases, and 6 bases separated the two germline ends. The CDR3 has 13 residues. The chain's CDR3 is CASSAQPNYGYTF. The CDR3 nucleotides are TGTGCCAGCAGCGCACAGCCTAACTATGGCTACACCTTC. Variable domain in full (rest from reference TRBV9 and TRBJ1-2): DSGVTQTPKHLITATGQRVTLRCSPRSGDLSVYWYQQSLDQGLQFLIQYYNGEERAKGNILERFSAQQFPDLHSELNLSSLELGDSALYFCASSAQPNYGYTFGSGTRLTVV.

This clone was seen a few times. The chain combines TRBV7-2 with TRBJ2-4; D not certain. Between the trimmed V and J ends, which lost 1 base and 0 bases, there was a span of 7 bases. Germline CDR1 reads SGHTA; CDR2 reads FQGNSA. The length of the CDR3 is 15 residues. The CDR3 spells CASSLEQLAKNIQYF. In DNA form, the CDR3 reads TGTGCCAGCAGCTTAGAACAGCTAGCCAAAAACATTCAGTACTTC.

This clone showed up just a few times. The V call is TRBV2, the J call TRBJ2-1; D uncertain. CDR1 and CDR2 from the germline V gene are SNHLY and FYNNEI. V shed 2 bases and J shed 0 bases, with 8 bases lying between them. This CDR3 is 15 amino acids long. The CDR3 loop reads CASSELRSSYNEQFF. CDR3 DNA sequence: TGTGCCAGCAGTGAATTGAGATCCTCCTACAATGAGCAGTTCTTC.

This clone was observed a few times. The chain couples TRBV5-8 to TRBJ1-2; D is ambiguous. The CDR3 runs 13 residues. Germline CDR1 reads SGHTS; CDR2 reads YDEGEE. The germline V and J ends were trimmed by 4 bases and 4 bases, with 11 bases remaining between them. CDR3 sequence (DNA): TGTGCCAGCAGCCTTGGACTTTCCTATGGCTACACCTTC. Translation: CASSLGLSYGYTF.

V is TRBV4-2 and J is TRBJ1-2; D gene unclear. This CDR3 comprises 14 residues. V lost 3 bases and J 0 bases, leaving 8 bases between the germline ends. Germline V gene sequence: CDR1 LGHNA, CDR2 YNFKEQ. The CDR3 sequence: CASSHTETNYGYTF. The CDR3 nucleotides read TGTGCCAGCAGCCATACAGAGACTAACTATGGCTACACCTTC.

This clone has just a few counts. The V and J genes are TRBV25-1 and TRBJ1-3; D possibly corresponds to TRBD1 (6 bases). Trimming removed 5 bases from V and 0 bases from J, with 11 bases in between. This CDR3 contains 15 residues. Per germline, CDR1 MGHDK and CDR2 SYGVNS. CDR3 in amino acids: CASSRTDGSGNTIYF. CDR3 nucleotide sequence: TGTGCCAGCAGTCGGACAGATGGCTCTGGAAACACCATATATTTT.

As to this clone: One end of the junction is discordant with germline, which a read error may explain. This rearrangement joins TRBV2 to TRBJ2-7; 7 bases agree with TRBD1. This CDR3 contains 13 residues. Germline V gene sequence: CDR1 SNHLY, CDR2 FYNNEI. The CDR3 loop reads CASRETGPHEQYF. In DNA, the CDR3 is TGTGCCAGCCGTGAGACAGGGCCGCACGAGCAGTACTTC.

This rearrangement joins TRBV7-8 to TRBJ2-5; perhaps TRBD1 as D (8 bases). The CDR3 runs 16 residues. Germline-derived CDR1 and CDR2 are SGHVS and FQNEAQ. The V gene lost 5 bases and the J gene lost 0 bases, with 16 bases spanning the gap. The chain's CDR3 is CASSPSGQGYQETQYF. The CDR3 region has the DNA TGTGCCAGCAGCCCTAGCGGACAGGGTTACCAAGAGACCCAGTACTTC.

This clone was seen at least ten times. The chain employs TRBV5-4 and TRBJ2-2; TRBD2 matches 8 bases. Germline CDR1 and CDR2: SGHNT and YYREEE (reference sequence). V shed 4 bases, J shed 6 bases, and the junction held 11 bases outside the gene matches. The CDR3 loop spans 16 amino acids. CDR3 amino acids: CASSPRGGRGAGELFF. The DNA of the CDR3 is TGTGCCAGCAGCCCCCGGGGGGGAAGAGGGGCCGGGGAGCTGTTTTTT.